The clone carrying this T cell receptor (beta chain) was seen a single time. This sample also contains other DNA sequences that code for the same CDR3. This sample is drawn from a study of T cell responses to AZD1222 COVID-19 vaccine. Study at large: Analyses pooled second doses at about 4 or about 12 weeks.

V lost 6 bases and J 5 bases, leaving 7 bases between the germline ends. Germline loops: CDR1 SEHNR, CDR2 FQNEAQ (reference sequence). The CDR3 has 12 amino acids. Produced via immunoSEQ multiplex PCR; TCRdb's table is partial and in-frame only. The sample includes roughly 190,000 clones, 92% of them seen just once. The chain carries TRBV7-9 and TRBJ1-4; D call uncertain. The specimen was peripheral blood, collected on day 0 of AZD1222 vaccination. The clonotype was recovered from an adult in good health. For the CDR3, the DNA is TGTGCCAGCAGTTGGATCAATGAAAAACTGTTTTTT. Protein product: CASSWINEKLFF.